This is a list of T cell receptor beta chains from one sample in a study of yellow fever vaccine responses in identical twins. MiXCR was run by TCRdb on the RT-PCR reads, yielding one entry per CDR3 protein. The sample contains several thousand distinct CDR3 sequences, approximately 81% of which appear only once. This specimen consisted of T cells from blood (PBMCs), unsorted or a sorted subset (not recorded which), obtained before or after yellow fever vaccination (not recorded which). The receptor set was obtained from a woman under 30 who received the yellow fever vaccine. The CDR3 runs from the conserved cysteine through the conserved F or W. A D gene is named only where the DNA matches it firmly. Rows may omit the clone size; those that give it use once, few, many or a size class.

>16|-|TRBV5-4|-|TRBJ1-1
TGTGCCAGCAGCTTGTATAGCGGGGTAAGAGCCACTGAAGCTTTCTTT
CASSLYSGVRATEAFF
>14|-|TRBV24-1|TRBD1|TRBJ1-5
TGTGCCACCAGCGGACAGGGAGGGAATCAGCCCCAGCATTTT
CATSGQGGNQPQHF
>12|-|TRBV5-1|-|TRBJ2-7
TGCGCCAGCAGCTTGCGCTCTCACGAGCAGTACTTC
CASSLRSHEQYF
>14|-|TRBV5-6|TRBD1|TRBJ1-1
TGTGCCAGCGGCAGGGGGGGTACGAACACTGAAGCTTTCTTT
CASGRGGTNTEAFF
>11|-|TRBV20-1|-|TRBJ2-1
TGCAGTGCTAGAAACTGGCCTGAGCAGTTCTTC
CSARNWPEQFF
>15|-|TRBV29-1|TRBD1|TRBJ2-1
TGCAGCGAGAAAGGTGGGACAGGGCCTTACAATGAGCAGTTCTTC
CSEKGGTGPYNEQFF
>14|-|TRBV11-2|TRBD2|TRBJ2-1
TGTGCCAGCAGCCTAGGGACTAGCAACAATGAGCAGTTCTTC
CASSLGTSNNEQFF
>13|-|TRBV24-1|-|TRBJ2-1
TGTGCCACCAGTGGCCCAGACAGGCTAGAGCAGTTCTTC
CATSGPDRLEQFF
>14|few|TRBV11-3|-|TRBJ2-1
TGTGCCAGCAGCTTAGACCCCACCATGGATGAGCAGTTCTTC
CASSLDPTMDEQFF
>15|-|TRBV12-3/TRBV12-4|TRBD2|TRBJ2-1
TGTGCCAGCAGTTTTTATAGCGGGAGGGGTAATGAGCAGTTCTTC
CASSFYSGRGNEQFF
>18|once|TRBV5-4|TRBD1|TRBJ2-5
TGTGCCAGCAGCTTGAGTCATATGGCAGGGACAGCACAAGAGACCCAGTACTTC
CASSLSHMAGTAQETQYF
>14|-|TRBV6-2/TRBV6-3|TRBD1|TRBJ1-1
TGTGCCAGCAGACCACAGGGGAAGAACACTGAAGCTTTCTTT
CASRPQGKNTEAFF
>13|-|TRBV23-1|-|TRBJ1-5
TGCGCCAGCAGTCAGGACAGTTATCAGCCCCAGCATTTT
CASSQDSYQPQHF
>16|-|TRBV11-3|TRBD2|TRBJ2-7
TGTGCCAGCAGCTTAGCCGGACTAGCGGAGCTCTACGAGCAGTACTTC
CASSLAGLAELYEQYF
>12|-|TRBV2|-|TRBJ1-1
TGTGCCAGCAGTGAAGCCGGTACTGAAGCTTTCTTT
CASSEAGTEAFF
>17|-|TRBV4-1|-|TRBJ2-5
TGCGCCAGCAGCCAAGATTATGGAGGGCGGGGTAAAGAGACCCAGTACTTC
CASSQDYGGRGKETQYF
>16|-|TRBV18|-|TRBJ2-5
TGTGCCAGCTCACCTGCGGACAGAAGGGCCGCGGAGACCCAGTACTTC
CASSPADRRAAETQYF
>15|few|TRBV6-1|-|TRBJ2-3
TGTGCCAGCAGTGAATTGACGGGAACCACAGATACGCAGTATTTT
CASSELTGTTDTQYF
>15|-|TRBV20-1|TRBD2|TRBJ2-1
TGCAGTGCTAGCTCCCTGGGACTAGCGGGGAATGAGCAGTTCTTC
CSASSLGLAGNEQFF
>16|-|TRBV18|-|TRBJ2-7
TGTGCCAGCTCACCGGGGACGTTCGTCTCATCCTACGAGCAGTACTTC
CASSPGTFVSSYEQYF
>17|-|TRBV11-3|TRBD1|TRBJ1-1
TGTGCCAGCAGCTTACCGGACAGGGCTTCGCTCAACACTGAAGCTTTCTTT
CASSLPDRASLNTEAFF
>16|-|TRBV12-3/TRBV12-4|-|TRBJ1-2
TGTGCCAGCAGTTCGCAGTCGGTGTCAACTAACTATGGCTACACCTTC
CASSSQSVSTNYGYTF
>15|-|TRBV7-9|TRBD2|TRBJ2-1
TGTGCCAGCAGCTTACTAGCGGGGGGTTACAATGAGCAGTTCTTC
CASSLLAGGYNEQFF
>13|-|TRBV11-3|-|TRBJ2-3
TGTGCCAGCAGCTCTGCTAGCACAGATACGCAGTATTTT
CASSSASTDTQYF
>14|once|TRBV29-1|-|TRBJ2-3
TGCAGCGTGGCGGACAGAGCCAACACAGATACGCAGTATTTT
CSVADRANTDTQYF
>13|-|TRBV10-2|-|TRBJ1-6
TGCGCCAGCAGTACGGGACCTAGATCACCCCTCCACTTT
CASSTGPRSPLHF
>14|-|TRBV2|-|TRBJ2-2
TGTGCCACGGCAACTCAGGGGTTCACCGGGGAGCTGTTTTTT
CATATQGFTGELFF
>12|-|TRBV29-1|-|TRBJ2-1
TGCAGCGTTGCCGGGACTCCTAGTGAGCAGTTCTTC
CSVAGTPSEQFF
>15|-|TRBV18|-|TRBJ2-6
TGTGCCAGCTCACCAGGTGTTTCTGGGGCCAACGTCCTGACTTTC
CASSPGVSGANVLTF
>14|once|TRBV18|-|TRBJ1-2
TGTGCCAGCTCACCAATCACAGGGATCAATGGCTACACCTTC
CASSPITGINGYTF
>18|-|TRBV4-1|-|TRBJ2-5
TGCGCCAGCAGCCAAGAGGCGAGTGCGAATTTGTTGGGAGAGACCCAGTACTTC
CASSQEASANLLGETQYF
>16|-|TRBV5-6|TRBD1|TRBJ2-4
TGTGCCAGCAGTCTACAGGGGGCCAATGCCAAAAACATTCAGTACTTC
CASSLQGANAKNIQYF
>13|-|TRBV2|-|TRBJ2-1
TGTGCCAGCAGTGACCAGGTCTACAATGAGCAGTTCTTC
CASSDQVYNEQFF
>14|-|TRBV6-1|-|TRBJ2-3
TGTGCCAGCAGTGATGTAGGGGACACAGATACGCAGTATTTT
CASSDVGDTDTQYF
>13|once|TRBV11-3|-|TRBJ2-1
TGTGCCAGCAGCCGGGGGACCGAGCCTGAGCAGTTCTTC
CASSRGTEPEQFF
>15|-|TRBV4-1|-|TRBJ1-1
TGCGCCAGCAGCCTAGGTAGGGAACTCAACACTGAAGCTTTCTTT
CASSLGRELNTEAFF
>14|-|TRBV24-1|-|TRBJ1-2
TGTGCCACCAGTGACACCGGACGGAACTATGGCTACACCTTC
CATSDTGRNYGYTF
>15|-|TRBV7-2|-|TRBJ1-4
TGTGCCAGCAGCTTAGCTTGGGGTGGGGAAGAAAAACTGTTTTTT
CASSLAWGGEEKLFF
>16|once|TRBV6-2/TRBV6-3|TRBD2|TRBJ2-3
TGTGCCAGCAGTTACTCTGCGGGGGGAGGTACAGATACGCAATATTTT
CASSYSAGGGTDTQYF
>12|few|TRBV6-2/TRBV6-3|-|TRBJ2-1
TGTGCCAGCACCGACCCGGGCGATGAGCAGTTCTTC
CASTDPGDEQFF
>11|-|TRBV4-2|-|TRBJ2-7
TGTGCCCTCACTCGGAGCTACGAGCAGTACTTC
CALTRSYEQYF
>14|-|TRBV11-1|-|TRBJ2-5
TGTGCCAGCAGCCCCGGGGTTTCCCAAGAGACCCAGTACTTC
CASSPGVSQETQYF
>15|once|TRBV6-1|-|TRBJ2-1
TGTGCCAGCAGTCCGCAGTTTAGCTCCTACAATGAGCAGTTCTTC
CASSPQFSSYNEQFF
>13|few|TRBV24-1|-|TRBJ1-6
TGTGCCACCTCCGAAGAGGGAGGTTCACCCCTCCACTTT
CATSEEGGSPLHF
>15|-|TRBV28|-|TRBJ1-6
TGTGCCAGCAGTTTAGGGAGCTCCTATAATTCACCCCTCCACTTT
CASSLGSSYNSPLHF
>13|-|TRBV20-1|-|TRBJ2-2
TGCAGTGCTACGCCGGTGAACACCGGGGAGCTGTTTTTT
CSATPVNTGELFF
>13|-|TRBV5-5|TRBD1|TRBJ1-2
TGTGCCAGCAGCTGGACAGGGGAGGATGGCTACACCTTC
CASSWTGEDGYTF